This entry lists 12 T cell receptor beta chains sequenced from one sample in a study of identical twins. A single record per CDR3 protein comes from TCRdb applying MiXCR to the 5' RACE reads. The sample lists hundreds of thousands of distinct CDR3 sequences; under 9% were seen once. A further study also used this sample, focusing on yellow fever vaccine responses in identical twins.

The sample was PBMCs. Receptors originate from a woman under 30 in good health.

This clonotype was observed a few times. This rearrangement joins TRBV5-5 to TRBJ2-1; maybe TRBD2 (5 bases). This CDR3 has 14 residues. Trimming pared 4 bases from V and 7 bases from J, leaving 15 bases between. Germline CDR1 reads SGHKS; CDR2 reads YYEKEE (reference sequence). The DNA for the CDR3 is TGTGCCAGCAGCCTCGGACTTCCCGGTAATGAGCAGTTCTTC. Its translation is CASSLGLPGNEQFF.

This chain joins TRBV29-1 and TRBJ2-7; TRBD2 matches at 8 bases. The CDR3 covers 15 residues. The trim removed 0 bases at V and 6 bases at J, leaving 10 bases unmatched. Germline V lookup: CDR1 SQVTM, CDR2 ANQGSEA. CDR3 nucleotides: TGCAGCGTTGAAGATCGGACGGGAGGGCCGGGCGAGCAGTACTTC. This gives the protein CSVEDRTGGPGEQYF.

J is TRBJ2-1 and V is TRBV19; D is unresolved. The CDR3 length is 15 residues. CDR1 and CDR2 (germline): LNHDA, SQIVND (reference sequence). V was pared by 4 bases and J by 4 bases, with 14 bases between. The CDR3 reads CASSRLEVTYNEQFF. The DNA of the CDR3 is TGTGCCAGTAGTAGGTTAGAGGTGACTTACAATGAGCAGTTCTTC.

In this sample, this clonotype turned up a few times. This chain links TRBV6-4 with TRBJ2-1; D is undetermined. The CDR3 covers 15 residues. Looked up from germline, CDR1 is MRHNA and CDR2 is SNTAGT. Trimming shortened V by 3 bases and J by 5 bases, and 14 bases separated the two germline ends. The CDR3 reads CASSDYYRQNNEQFF. The CDR3 coding sequence is TGTGCCAGCAGTGATTACTACCGCCAAAACAATGAGCAGTTCTTC.

Details on this clonotype: Germline is not matched at one junction end, which may reflect a read error. The gene calls are TRBV27 and TRBJ1-5; D possibly corresponds to TRBD1 (5 bases). Germline lookup yields CDR1 MNHEY and CDR2 SMNVEV (reference sequence). The CDR3 length is 17 residues. This CDR3 reads CTSSFKSWGTPYQPQHF. For the CDR3, the DNA is TGTACCAGCAGTTTTAAGTCGTGGGGGACCCCTTATCAGCCCCAGCATTTT.

Of note for this clonotype: A junction boundary mismatches the germline segment, possibly from a read error. This CDR3 is CASSLRGGVAGHNVQFF. CDR3 in DNA: TGTGCCAGCAGTTTACGGGGGGGGGTAGCGGGACACAATGTGCAGTTCTTC. V and J are TRBV28 and TRBJ2-1, with 8 bases fitting TRBD2. Germline V gene lookup returns CDR1 MDHEN and CDR2 SYDVKM. This CDR3 contains 17 residues.

This chain uses TRBV25-1 with TRBJ2-1, with 10 bases aligning to TRBD2. Germline-derived CDR1 and CDR2 are MGHDK and SYGVNS. After removal of 5 bases from V and 3 bases from J, the junction contained 28 bases not matched to a gene. The CDR3 has 23 residues. The CDR3 DNA is TGTGCCAGCAGTACAAACGAACTAGCCGGGACTAGCGTTTTGGTGGAGGGCTACAATGAGCAGTTCTTC. Translation gives CASSTNELAGTSVLVEGYNEQFF.

The genes are TRBV15 and TRBJ2-1; D not certain. The germline CDR1 and CDR2 sequences are LNHNV and YYDKDF (reference sequence). The CDR3 consists of 15 residues. The V and J ends lost 1 base and 5 bases respectively, with 12 bases between them. CDR3 sequence: CATSRGVGQDNEQFF. In nucleotides, the CDR3 is TGTGCCACCAGCAGAGGGGTTGGGCAAGACAATGAGCAGTTCTTC.

This clonotype came up a few times. This chain joins TRBV30 and TRBJ1-1; D call uncertain. Trimming took 0 bases from V and 0 from J, leaving 5 bases between them. The V gene's germline CDR1 is GTSNPN and CDR2 SVGIG (reference sequence). This CDR3 is 13 amino acids long. DNA for the CDR3: TGTGCCTGGAGTGTATGGCTGAACACTGAAGCTTTCTTT. Translating gives CAWSVWLNTEAFF.

The genes are TRBV30 and TRBJ1-4, with unresolved D. This CDR3 comprises 16 residues. Germline assignment: CDR1 GTSNPN and CDR2 SVGIG (reference sequence). V lost 0 bases and J lost 0, with 11 bases in between. The CDR3 DNA follows: TGTGCCTGGAGTGTGGGAGCCGGTGCAACTAATGAAAAACTGTTTTTT. Residues: CAWSVGAGATNEKLFF. The variable domain in full, completed from reference TRBV30 and TRBJ1-4, reads SQTIHQWPATLVQPVGSPLSLECTVEGTSNPNLYWYRQAAGRGLQLLFYSVGIGQISSEVPQNLSASRPQDRQFILSSKKLLLSDSGFYLCAWSVGAGATNEKLFFGSGTQLSVL.

Points on this clonotype: At one end, the junction sequence differs from germline, possibly due to a read error. V is TRBV13 and J is TRBJ2-3; 10 nucleotides match TRBD2. Germline V gene sequence: CDR1 PRHDT, CDR2 FYEKMQ (reference sequence). The CDR3 covers 18 residues. CDR3 loop: CASRFLGASGGPTDTQYF. Here the CDR3 DNA reads TGCGCCAGCAGATTCCTGGGGGCTAGCGGGGGTCCAACAGATACGCAGTATTTT.

The chain carries TRBV15 and TRBJ2-1; D gene unclear. This CDR3 has 13 residues. V shed 1 base and J shed 6 bases, with 7 bases lying between them. Germline V gene data show CDR1 as LNHNV and CDR2 as YYDKDF (reference sequence). This CDR3 is CATSRGPINEQFF. CDR3 coding DNA: TGTGCCACCAGCAGAGGTCCCATCAATGAGCAGTTCTTC.